The 19 T cell receptor beta chains in this list originate from one sample, sequenced in a study of cytotoxic CD8 clonotypes in ibrutinib-treated CLL. The assay was immunoSEQ multiplex PCR, and TCRdb's table has in-frame clones only and misses some. The table lists tens of thousands of clones, less than 60% of them singletons, with 5.1% in the top ten. The sequencing used PBMCs, collected before ibrutinib treatment. The source of these receptors is a human donor with chronic lymphocytic leukemia.

This chain links TRBV10-2 with TRBJ2-7, with TRBD1 matching over 9 bases. The CDR3 totals 14 residues. CDR1 and CDR2 from the germline V gene are WSHSY and SAAADI. V gave up 2 bases and J gave up 6 bases; unmatched junction bases: 5. This CDR3 reads CASSEGQGLREQYF. CDR3 nucleotides: TGCGCCAGCAGTGAGGGACAGGGGCTACGCGAGCAGTACTTC.

This clone was counted only a few times. The J gene is TRBJ1-4, the V gene TRBV18; D is ambiguous. The CDR3 totals 14 residues. Between the trimmed V and J ends, which lost 3 bases and 5 bases, there was a span of 10 bases. The germline V gene encodes CDR1 KGHSH and CDR2 LQKENI. CDR3 coding DNA: TGTGCCAGCTCACCGGGCAGACTAAATGAAAAACTGTTTTTT. It specifies CASSPGRLNEKLFF.

Sample share makes this clone medium-sized. The chain carries TRBV27 and TRBJ1-1, with TRBD1 matching over 11 bases. After removal of 4 bases from V and 3 bases from J, the junction contained 1 base not matched to a gene. CDR3 length equals 14 residues. Per germline, CDR1 MNHEY and CDR2 SMNVEV (reference sequence). The CDR3 is CASSWGQGDTEAFF. CDR3 nucleotides: TGTGCCAGCAGTTGGGGACAGGGGGACACTGAAGCTTTCTTT.

V gene TRBV7-9 combines with J gene TRBJ2-7; the D is unclear. Germline assignment: CDR1 SEHNR and CDR2 FQNEAQ (reference sequence). This CDR3 is 13 amino acids long. V dropped 5 bases and J dropped 3 bases, with 11 bases sitting between them. CDR3 coding DNA: TGTGCCAGCAGCGGAAGGACCTACTACGAGCAGTACTTC. Its translation: CASSGRTYYEQYF.

The chain uses TRBV4-1 and TRBJ1-3; D perhaps matches TRBD1 (6 bases). This CDR3 has 17 amino acids. Trimming took 2 bases from V and 4 from J, leaving 18 bases between them. Germline loops: CDR1 MGHRA, CDR2 YSYEKL. The CDR3 sequence is CASSQPGQSHWGNTIYF. The DNA for the CDR3 is TGCGCCAGCAGCCAACCTGGACAGTCTCACTGGGGAAACACCATATATTTT.

The chain carries TRBV6-5 and TRBJ2-7; TRBD1 aligns across 8 bases. There are 13 residues in the CDR3. Germline V CDR1 and CDR2: MNHEY, SVGAGI. The J segment lost 0 bases and the V segment lost 6 bases, leaving 1 base of the junction unmatched. The CDR3 sequence is CASRDRGSYEQYF. CDR3 coding DNA: TGTGCCAGCAGAGACAGGGGCTCCTACGAGCAGTACTTC.

The chain links TRBV5-6 to TRBJ1-2; 8 nucleotides line up with TRBD1. Germline V gene data show CDR1 as SGHDT and CDR2 as YYEEEE. This CDR3 is built from 14 residues. V lost 4 bases, J lost 5 bases, and 7 bases stayed unmatched. The CDR3 loop reads CASSPGTGRYGYTF. The CDR3 DNA sequence: TGTGCCAGCAGCCCTGGGACAGGACGATATGGCTACACCTTC.

This clone was counted once. This chain links TRBV5-1 with TRBJ2-7; no clear D gene. The CDR3 has 13 residues. The germline CDR1 and CDR2 sequences are SGHRS and YFSETQ. The V end lost 0 bases, the J end lost 6 bases, and 10 bases lay between the germline ends. The CDR3 sequence is CASSLGPGREQYF. CDR3 nucleotides: TGCGCCAGCAGCTTGGGCCCCGGTCGCGAGCAGTACTTC.

V and J are TRBV9 and TRBJ1-2; D might be TRBD1 (5 bases). Per germline, CDR1 SGDLS and CDR2 YYNGEE. This CDR3 comprises 14 residues. V was pared by 0 bases and J by 3 bases, with 9 bases between. The CDR3 sequence: CASSVVSGDYGYTF. CDR3 DNA: TGTGCCAGCAGCGTAGTGTCGGGGGACTATGGCTACACCTTC. Full variable domain (remainder filled in from reference TRBV9 and TRBJ1-2): DSGVTQTPKHLITATGQRVTLRCSPRSGDLSVYWYQQSLDQGLQFLIQYYNGEERAKGNILERFSAQQFPDLHSELNLSSLELGDSALYFCASSVVSGDYGYTFGSGTRLTVV.

This clone is classed as medium-sized. The DNA for the CDR3 is TGTGCCAGCTCACCAGGGAGTTCTTCATTTAAAACCGGGGAGCTGTTTTTT. It encodes CASSPGSSSFKTGELFF. The J gene is TRBJ2-2, the V gene TRBV18; a possible D gene is TRBD2 (5 bases). Germline lookup yields CDR1 KGHSH and CDR2 LQKENI. Trimming shortened V by 2 bases and J by 5 bases, and 18 bases separated the two germline ends. This CDR3 is 17 amino acids long.

This chain connects TRBV10-1 to TRBJ2-6, with D perhaps TRBD1 (6 bases). V gave up 7 bases and J gave up 0 bases, with 19 bases separating them. The CDR3 extends over 18 amino acids. Germline V CDR1 and CDR2: WNHNN, SYGVQD (reference sequence). The CDR3 loop is CASKRGNRANSGANVLTF. In DNA, the CDR3 is TGCGCCAGCAAGAGGGGGAACAGGGCCAACTCTGGGGCCAACGTCCTGACTTTC.

In this sample, this clone turned up a few times. This sequence joins TRBV7-9 and TRBJ2-5; a possible D gene is TRBD2 (6 bases). Germline CDR1 and CDR2: SEHNR and FQNEAQ (reference sequence). The CDR3 loop spans 14 amino acids. The ends were cut back, 5 bases at V and 2 bases at J, with 12 bases in the middle. The CDR3 coding sequence is TGTGCCAGCAGCCCTCCGACTAGTCAAGAGACCCAGTACTTC. Translating gives CASSPPTSQETQYF.

This clone was observed a handful of times. The chain uses TRBV11-2 and TRBJ2-1, with D uncertain. CDR1 is SGHAT, CDR2 FQNNGV, per germline. This CDR3 spans 14 amino acids. Trimming cost V 2 bases and J 2 bases, with 7 bases left between them. The chain's CDR3 is CASSLRATYNEQFF. For the CDR3, the DNA is TGTGCCAGCAGCTTAAGGGCAACCTACAATGAGCAGTTCTTC.

This chain connects TRBV6-6 to TRBJ2-6; TRBD2 might be the D (5 bases). The germline CDR1 and CDR2 sequences are MNHNY and SVGAGI (reference sequence). V was trimmed by 2 bases and J by 3 bases, leaving 11 bases between them. The CDR3 sequence is 16 residues long. DNA of the CDR3: TGTGCCAGCAGTTACGCGGGCATGGGTGGGGCCAACGTCCTGACTTTC. Translated: CASSYAGMGGANVLTF.

The chain uses TRBV10-1 and TRBJ1-2; no clear D. The CDR3 totals 14 residues. Germline CDR1 WNHNN, CDR2 SYGVQD (reference sequence). V was shortened by 2 bases and J by 3 bases, with 10 bases between the two germline ends. The CDR3 DNA reads as TGCGCCAGCAGTGAGCTTGGGATCGACTATGGCTACACCTTC. Translation: CASSELGIDYGYTF.

This CDR3 reads CASSYRDRAHGYTF. For the CDR3, the DNA is TGTGCCAGCAGCTACCGGGACAGGGCTCATGGCTACACCTTC. The chain has TRBV7-2 and TRBJ1-2, with 9 bases matching TRBD1. V gave up 4 bases and J gave up 6 bases; unmatched junction bases: 6. Germline V gene sequence: CDR1 SGHTA, CDR2 FQGNSA. The CDR3 length is 14 residues. Using reference TRBV7-2 and TRBJ1-2 for the parts outside the CDR3, the full variable domain is GAGVSQSPSNKVTEKGKDVELRCDPISGHTALYWYRQSLGQGLEFLIYFQGNSAPDKSGLPSDRFSAERTGGSVSTLTIQRTQQEDSAVYLCASSYRDRAHGYTFGSGTRLTVV.

Of note for this clone: Other DNA sequences in the sample encode the same CDR3. This chain connects TRBV10-3 to TRBJ1-1; 8 nucleotides agree with TRBD1. Trimming at V came to 2 bases and at J to 4 bases, leaving 3 bases not matched to a gene. CDR3 length equals 14 residues. Germline assignment: CDR1 ENHRY and CDR2 SYGVKD. CDR3 amino acids: CAISEGQGSTEAFF. DNA for the CDR3: TGTGCCATCAGTGAGGGACAGGGTTCCACTGAAGCTTTCTTT.

This chain uses TRBV9 with TRBJ1-1; no clear D gene. Germline V gene lookup returns CDR1 SGDLS and CDR2 YYNGEE. This CDR3 region has 13 residues. The V end lost 3 bases, the J end lost 0 bases, and 6 bases lay between the germline ends. The DNA of the CDR3 is TGTGCCAGCAGCGACGGGGTGAACACTGAAGCTTTCTTT. Protein product: CASSDGVNTEAFF.

This clone has just a few counts. This chain connects TRBV7-6 to TRBJ2-3; D is uncertain. Between the trimmed V and J ends, which lost 5 bases and 1 base, there was a span of 1 base. Germline loops: CDR1 SGHVS, CDR2 FNYEAQ. CDR3 length: 11 residues. The CDR3 DNA follows: TGTGCCAGCAGCCGCACAGATACGCAGTATTTT. Its translation is CASSRTDTQYF.